This T cell receptor (beta chain) emerged from a study of blood T cell repertoires in COVID-19. About the research overall: The origin of the acute and convalescent COVID-19 samples was the United States, Italy and Spain. T cells, B-cell-depleted T cells, or PBMCs provided the cDNA or gDNA that served as material.

This clone was found a few times. Clones were read by immunoSEQ multiplex PCR, and TCRdb kept only the in-frame ones, dropping some. The sample includes about 120,000 clones, over 65% of them seen just once. The CDR3 contains 14 residues. In germline, CDR1 is ENHRY, CDR2 SYGVKD. V lost 11 bases and J lost 0, with 13 bases in between. The sequencing sample was made of peripheral blood. This chain joins TRBV10-3 and TRBJ2-2; D unclear. The clonotype originates from a woman of 80 years or more with acute or convalescent COVID-19. CDR3 bases: TGTGCCGTCTCCGGAGTTTCGAACACCGGGGAGCTGTTTTTT. It translates to CAVSGVSNTGELFF.